A selection of T cell receptor beta chains follows, all from one sample in a study of CD8 T cells in ankylosing spondylitis. TCRdb called the 5' RACE reads again in MiXCR, with one record for every CDR3 protein. The table has approximately 9,400 distinct CDR3 sequences, around 4.2% seen once. The source material was blood, either unsorted or a sorted T cell fraction (not recorded which). Every receptor here comes from a female donor with ankylosing spondylitis or in good health (not recorded which). Both conserved end residues are part of each CDR3. D genes are given only for firm matches. Clone sizes are shown as once, few, many or a size class.

clone_size: few
v_call: TRBV9
cdr3_length: 16
d_call: TRBD1
j_call: TRBJ1-4
cdr3_aa: CASSARDRWTNEKLFF
cdr3_nt: TGTGCCAGCAGCGCTCGGGACAGGTGGACTAATGAAAAACTGTTTTTT

clone_size: many
v_call: TRBV9
cdr3_length: 14
d_call: NA
j_call: TRBJ2-2
cdr3_aa: CASSPEQRAGELFF
cdr3_nt: TGTGCCAGCAGCCCCGAACAGAGAGCCGGGGAGCTGTTTTTT

clone_size: many
v_call: TRBV9
cdr3_length: 17
d_call: TRBD1
j_call: TRBJ2-7
cdr3_aa: CASSPRKTGISSYEQYF
cdr3_nt: TGTGCCAGCAGCCCCCGTAAGACAGGGATCTCCTCCTACGAGCAGTACTTC

clone_size: many
v_call: TRBV9
cdr3_length: 15
d_call: NA
j_call: TRBJ2-6
cdr3_aa: CASSVAVAGANVLTF
cdr3_nt: TGTGCCAGCAGCGTAGCCGTTGCCGGGGCCAACGTCCTGACTTTC

clone_size: few
v_call: TRBV9
cdr3_length: 16
d_call: TRBD1
j_call: TRBJ2-7
cdr3_aa: CASSVGGTGGMHEQYF
cdr3_nt: TGTGCCAGCAGCGTAGGAGGGACAGGGGGGATGCACGAGCAGTACTTC

clone_size: medium-sized
v_call: TRBV9
cdr3_length: 13
d_call: NA
j_call: TRBJ2-1
cdr3_aa: CASSVSDRNEQFF
cdr3_nt: TGTGCCAGCAGCGTCTCCGACAGAAATGAGCAGTTCTTC

clone_size: many
v_call: TRBV9
cdr3_length: 13
d_call: NA
j_call: TRBJ2-3
cdr3_aa: CASSVRVTDTQYF
cdr3_nt: TGTGCCAGCAGCGTTCGGGTCACAGATACGCAGTATTTT

clone_size: many
v_call: TRBV12-3/TRBV12-4
cdr3_length: 20
d_call: TRBD2
j_call: TRBJ2-4
cdr3_aa: CASSLARRAGGRLAKNIQYF
cdr3_nt: TGTGCCAGCAGTTTGGCCCGGCGAGCGGGGGGGCGGTTGGCCAAAAACATTCAGTACTTC

clone_size: many
v_call: TRBV9
cdr3_length: 15
d_call: NA
j_call: TRBJ1-2
cdr3_aa: CASSVEAANNYGYTF
cdr3_nt: TGTGCCAGCAGCGTAGAGGCAGCGAATAACTATGGCTACACCTTC

clone_size: medium-sized
v_call: TRBV9
cdr3_length: 14
d_call: TRBD1
j_call: TRBJ1-1
cdr3_aa: CASSAPGGSTEAFF
cdr3_nt: TGTGCCAGCAGCGCCCCAGGGGGATCGACTGAAGCTTTCTTT

clone_size: few
v_call: TRBV9
cdr3_length: 16
d_call: NA
j_call: TRBJ1-5
cdr3_aa: CASSGGVGLDSQPQHF
cdr3_nt: TGTGCCAGCAGCGGGGGGGTCGGGTTGGACTCTCAGCCCCAGCATTTT

clone_size: many
v_call: TRBV9
cdr3_length: 15
d_call: NA
j_call: TRBJ2-1
cdr3_aa: CASTKGGGSYNEQFF
cdr3_nt: TGTGCCAGCACCAAGGGGGGGGGATCCTACAATGAGCAGTTCTTC

clone_size: many
v_call: TRBV9
cdr3_length: 14
d_call: NA
j_call: TRBJ2-1
cdr3_aa: CASSVGGTGHEQFF
cdr3_nt: TGTGCCAGCAGCGTAGGGGGGACCGGCCATGAGCAGTTCTTC

clone_size: medium-sized
v_call: TRBV9
cdr3_length: 14
d_call: NA
j_call: TRBJ1-1
cdr3_aa: CASSLGRGGTEAFF
cdr3_nt: TGTGCCAGCAGCCTTGGACGGGGAGGGACTGAAGCTTTCTTT

clone_size: medium-sized
v_call: TRBV9
cdr3_length: 12
d_call: NA
j_call: TRBJ2-1
cdr3_aa: CASSLRPDEQFF
cdr3_nt: TGTGCCAGCAGCCTCAGACCCGATGAGCAGTTCTTC

clone_size: many
v_call: TRBV9
cdr3_length: 16
d_call: TRBD1
j_call: TRBJ1-1
cdr3_aa: CASSVSLGGANTEAFF
cdr3_nt: TGTGCCAGCAGCGTAAGCTTAGGGGGCGCGAACACTGAAGCTTTCTTT

clone_size: medium-sized
v_call: TRBV9
cdr3_length: 14
d_call: TRBD1
j_call: TRBJ2-7
cdr3_aa: CASSVSDRGYEQYF
cdr3_nt: TGTGCCAGCAGCGTTTCGGACAGGGGCTACGAGCAGTACTTC